This passage covers 21 T cell receptor beta chains from one sample sequenced in a study of CD8 T cells in ankylosing spondylitis. MiXCR, applied by TCRdb to the 5' RACE reads, yields one record per CDR3 protein. The data hold around 25,000 distinct CDR3 sequences, with 2.5% to 3% observed a single time. Sequencing was done on a sample of blood, either unsorted or a sorted T cell fraction (not recorded which). The origin of the receptors is a female donor with ankylosing spondylitis or in good health (not recorded which).

This clonotype was detected ten times or more. The V call is TRBV9, the J call TRBJ2-7; no definite D call. CDR1 is SGDLS, CDR2 YYNGEE, per germline. The CDR3 loop spans 15 amino acids. V lost 0 bases to trimming and J lost 0 bases, with 10 bases between them. CDR3 nucleotide sequence: TGTGCCAGCAGCGTAGCTACGGTTCCCTCCTACGAGCAGTACTTC. Translation: CASSVATVPSYEQYF.

By share, this clonotype ranks as medium-sized. The chain couples TRBV9 to TRBJ2-3; TRBD2 aligns across 10 bases. Germline CDR1 SGDLS, CDR2 YYNGEE. The CDR3 length is 19 residues. V shed 3 bases, J shed 0 bases, and the junction held 13 bases outside the gene matches. The CDR3 reads CASSADQTGTSVSTDTQYF. CDR3 DNA: TGTGCCAGCAGCGCCGACCAAACCGGGACTAGCGTTAGCACAGATACGCAGTATTTT.

This clonotype was observed many times. This sequence joins TRBV9 and TRBJ2-7; 9 nucleotides agree with TRBD1. This CDR3 is built from 17 residues. The germline gives CDR1 SGDLS, CDR2 YYNGEE. V lost 4 bases, J lost 6 bases, and 17 bases stayed unmatched. In DNA, the CDR3 is TGTGCCAGCAGCCCCCAAACAGGGGGCGGACGATTCCGCGAGCAGTACTTC. It is translated as CASSPQTGGGRFREQYF.

This clonotype was seen at least ten times. This chain connects TRBV9 to TRBJ1-4, with D hard to call. V gave up 3 bases and J gave up 3 bases, with 12 bases separating them. Germline CDR1 and CDR2: SGDLS and YYNGEE. The CDR3 sequence is 15 residues long. For the CDR3, the DNA is TGTGCCAGCAGCGCTTTGGACCGAGCTAATGAAAAACTGTTTTTT. Residues: CASSALDRANEKLFF.

This clonotype was counted many times. V and J are TRBV9 and TRBJ2-2, with 8 nucleotides matching TRBD1. This CDR3 has 15 amino acids. CDR1 SGDLS and CDR2 YYNGEE come from the germline V gene. V trimming: 3 bases; J trimming: 4 bases; junction bases outside the gene matches: 5. As DNA, the CDR3 is TGTGCCAGCAGCGAAACAGGGGGGATCACCGGGGAGCTGTTTTTT. Translating gives CASSETGGITGELFF. The full variable domain, its missing parts supplied by reference TRBV9 and TRBJ2-2, is DSGVTQTPKHLITATGQRVTLRCSPRSGDLSVYWYQQSLDQGLQFLIQYYNGEERAKGNILERFSAQQFPDLHSELNLSSLELGDSALYFCASSETGGITGELFFGEGSRLTVL.

This clonotype has a count of ten or more. This rearrangement joins TRBV9 to TRBJ2-1; the D gene is possibly TRBD2 (6 bases). With 4 bases removed from V and 8 bases from J, the gap between germline ends came to 13 bases. The germline gives CDR1 SGDLS, CDR2 YYNGEE. The CDR3 length is 13 residues. For the CDR3, the DNA is TGTGCCAGCAGCCCTAGCGACGGGGATGAGCAGTTCTTC. Its protein is CASSPSDGDEQFF.

Ten or more counts support this clonotype. The J gene is TRBJ1-1, the V gene TRBV9; 10 nucleotides match TRBD1. The germline V gene has CDR1 SGDLS and CDR2 YYNGEE. The CDR3 is 15 amino acids. V lost 3 bases and J lost 0; bases outside the gene matches: 2. CDR3 residues: CASSGGQGMNTEAFF. The CDR3 DNA is TGTGCCAGCAGCGGGGGACAGGGGATGAACACTGAAGCTTTCTTT. Complete variable domain (other parts from reference TRBV9 and TRBJ1-1): DSGVTQTPKHLITATGQRVTLRCSPRSGDLSVYWYQQSLDQGLQFLIQYYNGEERAKGNILERFSAQQFPDLHSELNLSSLELGDSALYFCASSGGQGMNTEAFFGQGTRLTVV.

At least ten counts were recorded for this clonotype. The J gene is TRBJ2-1, the V gene TRBV9; TRBD2 might be the D (6 bases). Germline-derived CDR1 and CDR2 are SGDLS and YYNGEE. V was shortened by 0 bases and J by 9 bases, with 16 bases between the two germline ends. The CDR3 is made up of 15 amino acids. Here the CDR3 reads CASSVGQWGGAEQFF. DNA of the CDR3: TGTGCCAGCAGCGTAGGTCAGTGGGGCGGGGCTGAGCAGTTCTTC. Based on the CDR3 plus reference TRBV9 and TRBJ2-1, the full variable domain is DSGVTQTPKHLITATGQRVTLRCSPRSGDLSVYWYQQSLDQGLQFLIQYYNGEERAKGNILERFSAQQFPDLHSELNLSSLELGDSALYFCASSVGQWGGAEQFFGPGTRLTVL.

This clonotype was detected many times. The chain combines TRBV9 with TRBJ2-7, with 7 bases fitting TRBD2. With 0 bases clipped from V and 5 bases from J, the junction kept 8 bases outside the gene matches. CDR3 length: 15 residues. The germline V gene encodes CDR1 SGDLS and CDR2 YYNGEE. CDR3 region: CASSVGVGLPNEQYF. CDR3 nucleotides: TGTGCCAGCAGCGTAGGGGTGGGACTACCCAACGAGCAGTACTTC.

This clonotype came up many times. CDR3 residues: CASSVAVLNTGELFF. The DNA of the CDR3 is TGTGCCAGCAGCGTAGCTGTGCTTAACACCGGGGAGCTGTTTTTT. V usage is TRBV9 and J usage is TRBJ2-2, with D unclear. Germline V gives CDR1 SGDLS, CDR2 YYNGEE. With 0 bases removed from V and 2 bases from J, the gap between germline ends came to 8 bases. The CDR3 loop spans 15 amino acids.

Notes on this clonotype: A read error may explain this, as a much larger clone is one base away. V is TRBV9 and J is TRBJ2-5; D gene uncertain. The germline CDR1 and CDR2 sequences are SGDLS and YYNGEE. This CDR3 region has 14 residues. Trimming shortened V by 2 bases and J by 7 bases, and 15 bases separated the two germline ends. The chain's CDR3 is CASSVAPYTATQYF. The CDR3 coding sequence is TGTGCCAGCAGCGTGGCGCCCTACACCGCGACCCAGTACTTC.

There are many counts of this clonotype. V and J are TRBV9 and TRBJ2-1; perhaps TRBD2 as D (6 bases). The germline gives CDR1 SGDLS, CDR2 YYNGEE. This CDR3 contains 14 residues. Trimming removed 3 bases from V and 4 bases from J, with 11 bases in between. CDR3 sequence (DNA): TGTGCCAGCAGCGAGGGTGGGGGGTACAATGAGCAGTTCTTC. As protein: CASSEGGGYNEQFF.

This clonotype was seen at least ten times. This sequence joins TRBV9 and TRBJ2-5; D is possibly TRBD1 (6 bases). The germline CDR1 and CDR2 sequences are SGDLS and YYNGEE. This CDR3 comprises 15 residues. The ends were cut back, 1 base at V and 1 base at J, with 11 bases in the middle. The CDR3 sequence is CASSVTLGAQETQYF. CDR3 in DNA: TGTGCCAGCAGCGTAACTCTGGGGGCCCAAGAGACCCAGTACTTC. The full variable domain, completed using reference TRBV9 and TRBJ2-5, is DSGVTQTPKHLITATGQRVTLRCSPRSGDLSVYWYQQSLDQGLQFLIQYYNGEERAKGNILERFSAQQFPDLHSELNLSSLELGDSALYFCASSVTLGAQETQYFGPGTRLLVL.

This clonotype was seen ten or more times. V is TRBV9 and J is TRBJ1-1; D is uncertain. Trimming took 4 bases from V and 0 from J, leaving 13 bases between them. The CDR3 loop spans 15 amino acids. CDR1 and CDR2 (germline): SGDLS, YYNGEE. This CDR3 is CASSPPAGMNTEAFF. CDR3 DNA sequence: TGTGCCAGCAGCCCCCCCGCGGGTATGAACACTGAAGCTTTCTTT. The full variable domain, in which reference TRBV9 and TRBJ1-1 provide the parts outside the CDR3, is DSGVTQTPKHLITATGQRVTLRCSPRSGDLSVYWYQQSLDQGLQFLIQYYNGEERAKGNILERFSAQQFPDLHSELNLSSLELGDSALYFCASSPPAGMNTEAFFGQGTRLTVV.

This clonotype came up many times. This chain connects TRBV9 to TRBJ2-1, with D uncertain. V lost 0 bases, J lost 8 bases, and 9 bases lay in between. Germline V gene lookup returns CDR1 SGDLS and CDR2 YYNGEE. The length of the CDR3 is 13 residues. Here the CDR3 DNA reads TGTGCCAGCAGCGTAGGTACCGTCCATGAGCAGTTCTTC. Protein: CASSVGTVHEQFF.

This chain joins TRBV9 and TRBJ2-3, with 11 positions matching TRBD2. Germline V gene data show CDR1 as SGDLS and CDR2 as YYNGEE. The trim removed 7 bases at V and 4 bases at J, leaving 8 bases unmatched. This CDR3 region has 15 residues. The chain's CDR3 is CASGLLAGGPDTQYF. In DNA, the CDR3 is TGTGCCAGCGGCCTTCTAGCGGGGGGACCAGATACGCAGTATTTT. Drawing the rest from reference TRBV9 and TRBJ2-3, the complete variable domain is DSGVTQTPKHLITATGQRVTLRCSPRSGDLSVYWYQQSLDQGLQFLIQYYNGEERAKGNILERFSAQQFPDLHSELNLSSLELGDSALYFCASGLLAGGPDTQYFGPGTRLTVL.

In its sample, this clonotype ranks as medium-sized (0.01 to 0.1%). The chain has TRBV9 and TRBJ2-3, with D unresolved. The CDR3 covers 14 residues. Trimming removed 0 bases from V and 0 bases from J, with 5 bases in between. Germline V gene data show CDR1 as SGDLS and CDR2 as YYNGEE. The CDR3 DNA sequence: TGTGCCAGCAGCGTAGTAGGGAGCACAGATACGCAGTATTTT. It translates to CASSVVGSTDTQYF.

This clonotype was recorded at least ten times. This rearrangement joins TRBV9 to TRBJ2-7, with D uncertain. The V and J ends lost 0 bases and 1 base respectively, with 11 bases between them. Germline assignment: CDR1 SGDLS and CDR2 YYNGEE. The CDR3 spans 15 residues. CDR3 nucleotide sequence: TGTGCCAGCAGCGTAGGACCAGGTCGGTCCTACGAGCAGTACTTC. Encoded protein: CASSVGPGRSYEQYF. Together with reference TRBV9 and TRBJ2-7, the CDR3 gives the full variable domain: DSGVTQTPKHLITATGQRVTLRCSPRSGDLSVYWYQQSLDQGLQFLIQYYNGEERAKGNILERFSAQQFPDLHSELNLSSLELGDSALYFCASSVGPGRSYEQYFGPGTRLTVT.

This clonotype was detected ten times or more. The chain recombines TRBV9 with TRBJ1-2, with TRBD1 matching over 7 bases. The CDR3 is 15 residues long. CDR1 and CDR2 (germline): SGDLS, YYNGEE. The V segment lost 5 bases and the J segment 0 bases; nucleotides outside the gene matches: 7. CDR3 sequence (DNA): TGTGCCAGCAGGGCTTGGACAGGACCTAACTATGGCTACACCTTC. It codes for CASRAWTGPNYGYTF.

This clonotype has a handful of counts. The chain carries TRBV9 and TRBJ2-7; D not resolved. V dropped 3 bases and J dropped 4 bases, with 14 bases sitting between them. The CDR3 loop spans 14 amino acids. Germline V gene sequence: CDR1 SGDLS, CDR2 YYNGEE. CDR3 sequence: CASSGDWTSYEQYF. In nucleotides, the CDR3 is TGTGCCAGCAGCGGGGATTGGACGTCTTACGAGCAGTACTTC.

This clonotype was counted ten times or more. V is TRBV9 and J is TRBJ1-6; no definite D call. The CDR3 consists of 15 residues. From germline, CDR1 is SGDLS and CDR2 YYNGEE. V lost 4 bases and J lost 5, with 13 bases in between. CDR3 loop: CASSPQGRNNSPLHF. CDR3 DNA: TGTGCCAGCAGCCCCCAAGGACGGAATAATTCACCCCTCCACTTT.